This TCR beta chain was recovered during a study of blood T cell repertoires in COVID-19. Study-level information: The samples span acute and convalescent COVID-19 from the United States, Italy and Spain.

Study processing details: Using reference gene primer amplification, nucleated cell counts were estimated. The table came from immunoSEQ multiplex PCR; TCRdb's copy has only in-frame clones and leaves some out. V and J calls and clone size follow that table, whereas D and trimming were derived from the DNA. The data show around 60,000 clones, roughly nine tenths seen once. Source material: peripheral blood. The sequence came from a woman in her sixties or seventies with COVID-19, enrolled during active disease.

Here the CDR3 DNA reads TGTGCCAGCAGCGTAGGAGCGGGAGGTCAGGATGAGCAGTTCTTC. It translates to CASSVGAGGQDEQFF. The V and J genes are TRBV9 and TRBJ2-1, with 9 bases fitting TRBD2. The length of the CDR3 is 15 residues. Per germline, CDR1 SGDLS and CDR2 YYNGEE. J was trimmed by 8 bases and V by 0 bases; bases with no gene match: 6.